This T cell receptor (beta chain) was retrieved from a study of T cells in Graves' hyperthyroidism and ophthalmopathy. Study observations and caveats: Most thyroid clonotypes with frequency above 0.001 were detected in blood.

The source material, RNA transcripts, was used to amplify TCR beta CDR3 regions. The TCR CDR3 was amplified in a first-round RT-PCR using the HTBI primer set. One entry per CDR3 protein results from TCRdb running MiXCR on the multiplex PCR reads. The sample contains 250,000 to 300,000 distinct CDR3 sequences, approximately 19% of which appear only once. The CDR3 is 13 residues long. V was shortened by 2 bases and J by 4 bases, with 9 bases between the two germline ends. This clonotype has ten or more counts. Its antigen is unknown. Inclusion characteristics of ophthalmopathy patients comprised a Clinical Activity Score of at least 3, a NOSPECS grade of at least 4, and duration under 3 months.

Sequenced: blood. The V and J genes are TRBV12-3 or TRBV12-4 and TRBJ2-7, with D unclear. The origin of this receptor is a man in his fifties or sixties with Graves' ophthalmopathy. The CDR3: CASSLNLLYEQYF. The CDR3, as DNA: TGTGCCAGCAGTTTAAACCTCCTTTACGAGCAGTACTTC.